The 12 T cell receptor beta chains given below trace back to one sample, sequenced in a study of human T cells and chemical hapten exposure. As to time point: patch test 2, 6 weeks after DPC sensitization. The sample's treatment: therapeutic diphenylcyclopropenone sensitization with weekly scalp DPC. Using its own MiXCR run on the RACE reads, TCRdb lists one record per CDR3 protein. This table has fewer than 95,000 distinct CDR3 sequences, approximately 9.9% appearing once. This material consisted of whole blood, taken in connection with sensitization to the hapten diphenylcyclopropenone (DPC). Every receptor here comes from a man aged 40-49 years with alopecia areata. Some clones in this sample may be carry-over from other donors' samples.

The table lists this clonotype with many counts. The CDR3 protein is CASSLANAYGQPQHF. For the CDR3, the DNA is TGCGCCAGCAGCTTGGCCAACGCGTACGGTCAGCCCCAGCATTTT. The chain recombines TRBV5-1 with TRBJ1-5; D is uncertain. Germline loops: CDR1 SGHRS, CDR2 YFSETQ. CDR3 length: 15 amino acids. V was clipped by 0 bases and J by 6 bases, with 13 bases between them.

The chain couples TRBV7-2 to TRBJ2-4, with 8 bases matching TRBD2. The CDR3 has 17 amino acids. Trimming took 4 bases from V and 0 from J; bases not matched to a gene: 8. Germline CDR1 is SGHTA and CDR2 is FQGNSA. CDR3 DNA sequence: TGTGCCAGCAGCTCCTCCCGGGGGGGCAAAGCCAAAAACATTCAGTACTTC. Translated, it gives CASSSSRGGKAKNIQYF.

This clonotype was picked up many times. The gene calls are TRBV6-2 or TRBV6-3 and TRBJ2-7; perhaps TRBD2 as D (6 bases). Trimming removed 6 bases from V and 6 bases from J, with 9 bases in between. The CDR3 has 11 residues. Per germline, CDR1 MNHEY and CDR2 SVGEGT. CDR3 in DNA: TGTGCCAGCAGCAACGGGGGCGAGCAGTACGTC. It codes for CASSNGGEQYV.

The chain uses TRBV19 and TRBJ2-5, with TRBD1 matching over 8 bases. The trim removed 11 bases at V and 1 base at J, leaving 6 bases unmatched. The CDR3 totals 13 residues. In germline, CDR1 is LNHDA, CDR2 SQIVND (reference sequence). The CDR3 spells CAGSRGLQETQYF. CDR3 DNA sequence: TGTGCCGGCTCCAGGGGGCTCCAAGAGACCCAGTACTTC.

This clonotype was picked up a small number of times. The V gene is TRBV13, the J gene TRBJ1-1; D not resolved. This CDR3 region has 12 residues. The germline gives CDR1 PRHDT, CDR2 FYEKMQ (reference sequence). Trimming stripped 5 bases from V and 5 bases from J, with 9 bases between. The CDR3 region has the DNA TGTGCCAGCAGCCTTTCGGCTACTGAAGCTTTCTTT. This codes for CASSLSATEAFF.

The rearrangement links TRBV12-3 or TRBV12-4 to TRBJ1-4, with 7 bases that match TRBD1. V dropped 6 bases and J dropped 3; count of bases not matched to a gene: 16. The CDR3 has 18 amino acids. The CDR3 bases are TGTGCCAGCAGGCACCTAAGAGGGGGCGCGGGCTCTAATGAAAAACTGTTTTTT. Its protein product is CASRHLRGGAGSNEKLFF.

This chain links TRBV18 with TRBJ2-3; a possible D gene is TRBD2 (6 bases). Germline V gives CDR1 KGHSH, CDR2 LQKENI. CDR3 length equals 17 residues. Trimming removed 3 bases from V and 5 bases from J, with 21 bases in between. The CDR3 is CASSPPGAGDSGDTQYF. In nucleotides, the CDR3 is TGTGCCAGCTCACCCCCCGGAGCGGGTGATTCGGGAGATACGCAGTATTTT.

The V and J genes are TRBV11-1 and TRBJ1-1; D perhaps matches TRBD1 (5 bases). This CDR3 spans 12 amino acids. CDR1 and CDR2 (germline): SGHAT, FQDESV (reference sequence). Trimming pared 5 bases from V and 11 bases from J, leaving 15 bases between. The CDR3 region has the DNA TGTGCCAGCAGCCACCGGGGACCGGATGCTTTCTTT. It yields the protein CASSHRGPDAFF.

The CDR3: CASSPYRDSIYEQYF. CDR3 nucleotides: TGTGCCAGCAGCCCGTACCGGGACAGCATATACGAGCAGTACTTC. The chain has TRBV7-2 and TRBJ2-7, with TRBD1 matching over 7 bases. The germline CDR1 and CDR2 sequences are SGHTA and FQGNSA. The CDR3 is 15 residues long. With V trimmed by 5 bases and J by 4 bases, 11 bases remained unmatched.

The chain combines TRBV12-3 or TRBV12-4 with TRBJ2-4; 14 bases agree with TRBD2. The junction had 15 bases not matched to a gene; V was cut back by 6 bases and J by 8 bases. The length of the CDR3 is 18 residues. In DNA, the CDR3 is TGTGCCAGCAGCGCCCTCGGACTAGGGACTAGCGGGAGTGACATTCAGTACTTC. Translating it yields CASSALGLGTSGSDIQYF.

A few counts support this clonotype. J is TRBJ2-1 and V is TRBV3-1; 10 nucleotides match TRBD2. CDR1 and CDR2 (germline): LGHDT, YNNKEL (reference sequence). V lost 4 bases to trimming and J lost 6 bases; unmatched junction nucleotides: 6. The CDR3 is 15 amino acids. DNA for the CDR3: TGTGCCAGCAGCCCCCTGGCTAGCGGGAGCAATGAGCAGTTCTTC. Translation: CASSPLASGSNEQFF.

A few counts support this clonotype. The CDR3 DNA is TGTGCCAGCAGCTTACAACGGACAGCCGGTCGCTACACCTTC. Translating it yields CASSLQRTAGRYTF. The chain joins TRBV7-2 to TRBJ1-2; maybe TRBD1 (6 bases). Germline V gene sequence: CDR1 SGHTA, CDR2 FQGNSA. Trimming left V 2 bases short and J 9 bases short, with 16 bases between. The CDR3 is made up of 14 amino acids.